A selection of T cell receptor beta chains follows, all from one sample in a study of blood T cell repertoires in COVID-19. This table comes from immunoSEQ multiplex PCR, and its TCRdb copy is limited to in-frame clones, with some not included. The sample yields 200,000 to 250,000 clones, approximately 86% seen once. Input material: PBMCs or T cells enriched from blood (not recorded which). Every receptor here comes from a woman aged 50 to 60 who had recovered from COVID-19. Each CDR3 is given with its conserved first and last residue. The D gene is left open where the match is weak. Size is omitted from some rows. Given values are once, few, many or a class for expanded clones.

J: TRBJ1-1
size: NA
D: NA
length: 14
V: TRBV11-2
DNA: TGTGCCAGCAGCTTGGCAGGGGTGAACACTGAAGCTTTCTTT
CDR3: CASSLAGVNTEAFF

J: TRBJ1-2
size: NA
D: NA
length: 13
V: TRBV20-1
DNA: TGCAGTGCTAGTTACACAGGGAGTTATGGCTACACCTTC
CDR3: CSASYTGSYGYTF

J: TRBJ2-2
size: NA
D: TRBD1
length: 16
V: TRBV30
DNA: TGTGCCTGGATCCCTCCGGGACAGGGGGGGAGCGGGGAGCTGTTTTTT
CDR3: CAWIPPGQGGSGELFF

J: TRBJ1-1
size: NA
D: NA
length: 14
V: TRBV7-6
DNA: TGTGCCAGCGTAGAGGCAGGGATGAACACTGAAGCTTTCTTT
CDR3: CASVEAGMNTEAFF

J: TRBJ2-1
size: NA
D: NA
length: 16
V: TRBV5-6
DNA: TGTGCCAGCAGCGGTAGGGCGGTGGGGGGCTACAATGAGCAGTTCTTC
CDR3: CASSGRAVGGYNEQFF

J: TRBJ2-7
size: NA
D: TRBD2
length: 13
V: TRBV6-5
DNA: TGTGCCACCGGGGGGGCTAGCGGGAACGAGCAGTACTTC
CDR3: CATGGASGNEQYF

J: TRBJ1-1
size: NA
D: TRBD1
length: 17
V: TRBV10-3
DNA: TGTGCCATCAGCCGACAAGTACAGGGGCCGGTTAACACTGAAGCTTTCTTT
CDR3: CAISRQVQGPVNTEAFF

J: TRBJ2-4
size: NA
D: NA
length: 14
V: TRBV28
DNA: TGTGCCAGCGGCGGGGCCGGAGCCAAAAACATTCAGTACTTC
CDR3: CASGGAGAKNIQYF

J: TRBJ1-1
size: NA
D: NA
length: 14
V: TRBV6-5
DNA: TGTGCCAGCACCGCGAAGGGTGGGGAGACTGAAGCTTTCTTT
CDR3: CASTAKGGETEAFF

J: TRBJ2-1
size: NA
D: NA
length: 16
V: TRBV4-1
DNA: TGCGCCAGCAGCCAAGGTCTAGGGGCCTCCTACAATGAGCAGTTCTTC
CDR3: CASSQGLGASYNEQFF

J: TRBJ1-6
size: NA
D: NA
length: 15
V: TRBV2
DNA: TGTGCCAGCAGTGCCACGAGCTCCTATAATTCACCCCTCCACTTT
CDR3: CASSATSSYNSPLHF

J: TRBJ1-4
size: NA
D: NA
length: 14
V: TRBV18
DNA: TGTGCCAGCTCACCGGGTTCCCAGGATGAAAAACTGTTTTTT
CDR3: CASSPGSQDEKLFF

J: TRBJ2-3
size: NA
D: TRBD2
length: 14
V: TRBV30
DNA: TGTGCCTGGACTAGCGGGGGGAGCACAGATACGCAGTATTTT
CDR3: CAWTSGGSTDTQYF

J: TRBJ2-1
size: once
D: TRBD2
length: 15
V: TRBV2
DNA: TGTGCCAGCAGGCCCACTAGCGGGGCCCCCAGTGAGCAGTTCTTC
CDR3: CASRPTSGAPSEQFF

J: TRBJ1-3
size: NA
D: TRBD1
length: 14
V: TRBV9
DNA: TGTGCCAGCAGCGCCGCGGACAGGGGGATCGCCATATATTTT
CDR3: CASSAADRGIAIYF

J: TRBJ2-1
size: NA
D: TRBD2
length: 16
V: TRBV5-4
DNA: TGTGCCAGCAGCACTAGCGGGAGTTTGGGTTGGAATGAGCAGTTCTTC
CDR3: CASSTSGSLGWNEQFF

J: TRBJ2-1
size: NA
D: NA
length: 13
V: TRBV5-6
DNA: TGTGCCAGCGGCCGCCGGACTATGGATGAGCAGTTCTTC
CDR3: CASGRRTMDEQFF

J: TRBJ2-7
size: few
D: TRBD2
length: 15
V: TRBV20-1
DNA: TGCAGTGCTAGTAAAGGAGGCGGGGGACTCTACGAGCAGTACTTC
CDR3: CSASKGGGGLYEQYF

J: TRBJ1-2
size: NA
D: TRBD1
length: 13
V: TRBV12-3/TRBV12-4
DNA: TGTGCCAGCAGTCCGACTAACAGGGGTGGCTACACCTTC
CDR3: CASSPTNRGGYTF

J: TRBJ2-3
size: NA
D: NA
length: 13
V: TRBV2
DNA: TGTGCCAGCAGCAAGAACAGGGATGATACGCAGTATTTT
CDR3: CASSKNRDDTQYF

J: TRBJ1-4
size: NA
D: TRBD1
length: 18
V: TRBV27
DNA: TGTGCCAGCAGTTTATTTCCGGGACAGGGGGCAACTAATGAAAAACTGTTTTTT
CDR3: CASSLFPGQGATNEKLFF

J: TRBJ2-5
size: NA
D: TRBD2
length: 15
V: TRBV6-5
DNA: TGTGCCAGCAGCCCACCCGGACTAGCGGGAGAGACCCAGTACTTC
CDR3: CASSPPGLAGETQYF

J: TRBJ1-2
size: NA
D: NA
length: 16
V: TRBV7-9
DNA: TGTGCCACTCGATCGAACCGGGAGAAGGGTACCTACGGCTACACCTTC
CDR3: CATRSNREKGTYGYTF

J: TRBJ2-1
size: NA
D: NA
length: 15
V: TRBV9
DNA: TGTGCCAGCAGCCCAGGGGTCCCCGACTACAATGAGCAGTTCTTC
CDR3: CASSPGVPDYNEQFF

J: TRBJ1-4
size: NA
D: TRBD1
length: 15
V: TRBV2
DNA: TGTGCCAGCAACTACAGGGGGGCAACTAATGAAAAACTGTTTTTT
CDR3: CASNYRGATNEKLFF

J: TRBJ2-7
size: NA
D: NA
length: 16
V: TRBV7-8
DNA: TGTGCCAGCAGCTCCCGGACAGGGAGGGGTTCCTACGAGCAGTACTTC
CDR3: CASSSRTGRGSYEQYF

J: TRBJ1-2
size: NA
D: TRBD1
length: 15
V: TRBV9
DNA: TGTGCCAGCAGCGAGACAGGGACGTCTAGGTATGGCTACACCTTC
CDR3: CASSETGTSRYGYTF

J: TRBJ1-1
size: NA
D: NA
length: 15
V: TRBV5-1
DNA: TGCGCCAGCAGCTTGCATCAGGGCAAAAACACTGAAGCTTTCTTT
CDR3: CASSLHQGKNTEAFF

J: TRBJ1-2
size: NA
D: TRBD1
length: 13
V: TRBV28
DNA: TGTGCCAGCAGTTCCCCGGACAGGGACGGCTACACCTTC
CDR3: CASSSPDRDGYTF

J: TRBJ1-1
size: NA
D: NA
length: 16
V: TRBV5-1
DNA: TGCGCCAGCAGCTTGGTACCCCAGGGGATGAACACTGAAGCTTTCTTT
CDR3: CASSLVPQGMNTEAFF

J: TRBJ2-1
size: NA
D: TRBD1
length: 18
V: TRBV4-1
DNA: TGCGCCAGCAGCCATAACCTCGTCTCAGGGGGCTCCTACAATGAGCAGTTCTTC
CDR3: CASSHNLVSGGSYNEQFF

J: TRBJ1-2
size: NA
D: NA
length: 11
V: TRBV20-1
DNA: TGCAGTGTCGTGGGGGCTGGAGGCTACACCTTC
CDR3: CSVVGAGGYTF

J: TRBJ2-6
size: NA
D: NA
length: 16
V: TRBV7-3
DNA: TGTGCCAGCAGCCTGCTACTGCTCTCTGGGGCCAACGTCCTGACTTTC
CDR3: CASSLLLLSGANVLTF

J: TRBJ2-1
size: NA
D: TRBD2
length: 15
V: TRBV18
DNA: TGTGCCAGCTCACCCGGGACTAGCGGGTACAATGAGCAGTTCTTC
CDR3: CASSPGTSGYNEQFF

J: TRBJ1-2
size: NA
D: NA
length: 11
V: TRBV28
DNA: TGTGCCAGCACCCAGAATTTTGGCTACACCTTC
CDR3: CASTQNFGYTF

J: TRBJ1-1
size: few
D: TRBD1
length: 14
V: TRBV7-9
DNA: TGTGCCAGCAGGCACGGGACAGTGAACACTGAAGCTTTCTTT
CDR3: CASRHGTVNTEAFF

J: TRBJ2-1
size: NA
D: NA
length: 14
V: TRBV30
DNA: TGTGCCTGGTTTCGGCAGGCGGGGCCCAATGAGCAGTTCTTC
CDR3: CAWFRQAGPNEQFF

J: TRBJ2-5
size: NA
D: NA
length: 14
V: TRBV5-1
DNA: TGCGCCAGCAGCTTGGGTCTTCAGGGGGAGACCCAGTACTTC
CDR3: CASSLGLQGETQYF

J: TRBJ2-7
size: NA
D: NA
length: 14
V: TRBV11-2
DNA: TGTGCCAGCAGCGCAAACAGGGTTTCCTACGAGCAGTACTTC
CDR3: CASSANRVSYEQYF

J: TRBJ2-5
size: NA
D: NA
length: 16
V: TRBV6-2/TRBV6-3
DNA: TGTGCCAGCAGTTCCCACAGGACAAAACGCCAAGAGACCCAGTACTTC
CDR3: CASSSHRTKRQETQYF

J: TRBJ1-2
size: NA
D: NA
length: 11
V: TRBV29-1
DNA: TGCAGCGTGGGGCGGCCTGAGGGCTACACCTTC
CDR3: CSVGRPEGYTF